This is a list of T cell receptor beta chains from one sample in a study of breast tumors, draining lymph nodes, adjacent tissues. TCRdb reprocessed the multiplex PCR reads via MiXCR and lists one record per CDR3 protein. Altogether some 170,000 distinct CDR3 sequences are present, 30% to 35% being singletons, with the ten largest covering 3.8%. Sequencing was done on a sample of axillary lymph node tissue. The receptors were sampled from a female donor with breast cancer. Some clones in this sample may be carry-over from other donors' samples. The CDR3 runs from the conserved cysteine through the conserved F or W. The order of the fields is V gene, J gene, D gene, clone size, CDR3 protein, CDR3 DNA. D genes are given only for firm matches. For some rows the clone size is stated as once, few or many, or as a class when expanded; others skip it.

TRBV24-1	TRBJ2-7	.	.	CATSDYSSHEQYF	TGTGCCACCAGTGATTATAGTTCCCACGAGCAGTACTTC
TRBV18	TRBJ1-6	TRBD1	many	CASSPPTGGSYNSPLHF	TGTGCCAGCTCACCGCCCACAGGGGGCAGCTATAATTCACCCCTCCACTTT
TRBV6-6	TRBJ1-5	.	few	CASTETPGGDQPQHF	TGTGCCAGCACCGAAACCCCTGGTGGGGATCAGCCCCAGCATTTT
TRBV9	TRBJ2-1	.	many	CASSERTAYNEQFF	TGTGCCAGCAGCGAGCGGACTGCCTACAATGAGCAGTTCTTC
TRBV7-8	TRBJ1-3	.	many	CASTHGAAGPGNTIYF	TGTGCCAGCACCCACGGGGCGGCAGGGCCTGGAAACACCATATATTTT
TRBV7-2	TRBJ2-7	.	.	CASSLRQSAAKGHEQYF	TGTGCCAGCAGCCTCAGGCAAAGTGCAGCAAAAGGCCACGAGCAGTACTTC
TRBV4-1	TRBJ2-7	.	many	CASSQAAGTEAYEQYF	TGCGCCAGCAGCCAGGCCGCCGGGACGGAGGCCTACGAGCAGTACTTC
TRBV7-6	TRBJ2-1	TRBD1	.	CASSPFRDRVSSSDEQFF	TGTGCCAGCAGCCCTTTCCGGGACAGGGTCTCCTCTTCTGATGAGCAGTTCTTC
TRBV6-6	TRBJ2-3	.	few	CASSYSQGRTDTQYF	TGTGCCAGCAGTTACTCCCAGGGACGCACAGATACGCAGTATTTT
TRBV7-9	TRBJ1-2	TRBD1	many	CASTEWRGRGGYTF	TGTGCCAGCACCGAATGGAGGGGGCGAGGTGGCTACACCTTC
TRBV10-3	TRBJ2-6	.	.	CAISGTGIYSGASVLTF	TGTGCCATCAGCGGCACAGGCATTTACTCTGGGGCCAGCGTCCTGACTTTC
TRBV19	TRBJ2-7	.	many	CASSTLPGRYYEQYF	TGTGCCAGTAGTACACTCCCGGGACGGTACTACGAGCAGTACTTC